This T cell receptor beta chain was retrieved from a study of T cells after yellow fever vaccination (dated by TCRdb to 2018 to 2020). Notes on the research overall: The SMART-Seq v4 Ultra Low Input RNA kit was used to prepare libraries from fractions with low cell numbers. Two healthy male donors, one aged 18 to 29 and one aged 30 to 39 years, were included in the cohort. To track T-cell clones before and after primary and booster YFV17D yellow fever vaccination, bulk TCR alpha and beta repertoires were sequenced longitudinally. Blood samples were taken at several timepoints before and after primary and secondary immunization, and bulk PBMC replicates and cell subsets were isolated. General study outcomes and caveats: Most clones expanded after primary vaccination were re-detected after the booster (around 96% of CD4 and around 88% of CD8), suggesting broad memory maintenance. Because abundant contaminating clonotypes from the bulk population could be contained in FACS-sorted repertoires, computational filtering was required. Because the study included only a couple of donors, the extent to which the findings can be generalized is limited. A small fraction of clonotypes appeared in both the CD4 and CD8 compartments, likely as a result of convergent recombination. Compared with the primary T-cell response, the secondary T-cell response was faster but weaker, reaching its peak on day 5 rather than on day 15.

CDR1 and CDR2 (KGHDR, SFDVKD) derive from the germline V gene. The CDR3 contains 15 residues, cysteine and phenylalanine counted. The retained sequence is limited to the CDR3, 45 bases, with the frame set at the first base. The V end gives up 4 bases and the J end 6 bases, leaving 5 bases in the junction not matched to a gene. This clonotype was seen many times. Its antigen is unknown. The record has no base qualities; no much larger clone is one base away. TCR cDNA was synthesized by 5'RACE template switching, which introduced a universal primer site and unique molecular identifiers. Priming for cDNA synthesis came from both the TCR alpha and TCR beta constant segments. Library amplification used two PCR steps, and the second PCR step added sample barcodes and sequencing adapters. Sequencing of the libraries was done on either Illumina HiSeq 2500 (2x100 bp) or NovaSeq (2x150 bp). In the authors' own workflow: Reads were demultiplexed and collapsed into UMI consensus sequences with MIGEC, and V(D)J alignment was performed with MiXCR. Vaccine-responding clonotypes were identified with edgeR using replicate PBMC samples, with FDR below 0.01 and a log2 fold change above 5 up to day 15 being required. CD4 or CD8 identity was assigned to each bulk clonotype according to whether the clonotype was present at higher abundance in the sequenced CD4 repertoire or the sequenced CD8 repertoire. TCRdb passed the public sequencing reads through fastp at Q25 and MiXCR, retaining productive beta sequences. Rows are combined by CDR3 protein, so each entry shows the most common genes and DNA. None of the V and J calls come from the authors' own analysis; TCRdb made them. The sample records roughly 140,000 distinct CDR3 sequences, around 7.7% of which are singletons. Of the sample, about 0.73% falls within the top ten clones.

The sample's treatment or condition label, decoded: live attenuated yellow fever vaccine strain. PBMCs were isolated from peripheral blood using a standard Ficoll-Paque protocol. Dynabeads CD4 and CD8 positive selection kits were used to isolate the CD4 and CD8 T-cell fractions. RNA was extracted with TriZol from bulk PBMCs, CD4 and CD8 fractions, and dextramer-positive and dextramer-negative fractions. This TCR was sampled from a man aged 25 to 40 who received the YFV17D yellow fever vaccine. Sequenced here: CD4+ T cells sorted from PBMCs, sampled 5 days after the yellow fever booster vaccination. The receptor chain draws on TRBV24-1 and TRBJ2-7; TRBD2 aligns with 13 central bases. The nucleotide sequence is TGTGCCACCAGTGAGACTAGCGGGAGGTTCTCCGAGCAGTACTTC. Translated, this gives CATSETSGRFSEQYF.